One and the same sample provided the 27 T cell receptor beta chains below, sequenced in a study of blood T cell repertoires in COVID-19 (dated by TCRdb to the early 2020s). The method was the immunoSEQ multiplex PCR assay. In TCRdb, the immuneACCESS table is reduced to in-frame sequences with V and J assigned. These tables do not hold every clone; where another copy was compared, an unresolved V gene accounts for under half, and the others remain unexplained. Recorded for this sample are more than 140,000 clones; 75% to 85% of them occurred a single time. The ten largest make up roughly 7.9% of the sample. Material for sequencing was peripheral blood. Receptors were obtained from a woman in her fifties or sixties in a cohort sampled during active or convalescent COVID-19.

This sequence joins TRBV5-4 and TRBJ2-5; D remains unclear. V was pared by 1 base and J by 3 bases, with 4 bases between. The CDR3 has 12 amino acids. CDR1 and CDR2 from the germline V gene are SGHNT and YYREEE (reference sequence). The CDR3 loop is CASSLSEETQYF. For the CDR3, the DNA is TGTGCCAGCAGCTTGTCGGAAGAGACCCAGTACTTC.

The chain has TRBV19 and TRBJ1-5; 8 nucleotides match TRBD1. V shed 7 bases, J shed 1 base, and the junction held 9 bases outside the gene matches. The CDR3 runs to 16 residues. CDR1 and CDR2 (germline): LNHDA, SQIVND (reference sequence). CDR3 residues: CASTNDRGRSNQPQHF. Here the CDR3 DNA reads TGTGCCAGTACAAATGACAGGGGTAGGAGCAATCAGCCCCAGCATTTT.

V is TRBV4-1 and J is TRBJ1-2; D is possibly TRBD1 (6 bases). This CDR3 has 15 amino acids. The germline gives CDR1 MGHRA, CDR2 YSYEKL. Trimming took off 5 bases at V and 4 bases at J, with 17 bases between the two ends. The CDR3 region is CASSSSGQPGYGYTF. The CDR3 nucleotides are TGCGCCAGCAGCTCTAGCGGACAGCCGGGCTATGGCTACACCTTC.

The genes are TRBV6-4 and TRBJ1-5; perhaps TRBD1 as D (6 bases). The CDR3 is 20 residues long. Germline assignment: CDR1 MRHNA and CDR2 SNTAGT. The V end lost 8 bases, the J end lost 0 bases, and 29 bases lay between the germline ends. In nucleotides, the CDR3 is TGTGCCAGCTCTTACCCCTTTGTTCCGACAGGTATAATTAGCAATCAGCCCCAGCATTTT. It translates to CASSYPFVPTGIISNQPQHF.

The chain couples TRBV6-5 to TRBJ1-3; no clear D. V lost 7 bases and J lost 4, with 8 bases in between. The germline V gene has CDR1 MNHEY and CDR2 SVGAGI. This CDR3 has 12 amino acids. The CDR3 DNA reads as TGTGCCAGCATTCCTAACGGAAACACCATATATTTT. This translates into CASIPNGNTIYF.

The CDR3 here is CASSSTGGGGYTF. CDR3 nucleotides: TGTGCCAGCAGCTCAACAGGGGGAGGTGGCTACACCTTC. The chain is built from TRBV5-6 and TRBJ1-2; 8 bases are a match to TRBD1. Per germline, CDR1 SGHDT and CDR2 YYEEEE. The length of the CDR3 is 13 residues. V shed 3 bases, J shed 7 bases, and the junction held 5 bases outside the gene matches.

The chain couples TRBV5-6 to TRBJ1-3; 8 bases match TRBD1. Germline V gives CDR1 SGHDT, CDR2 YYEEEE. J gave up 0 bases and V 2 bases, and 4 bases lay outside the gene matches. The CDR3 covers 16 residues. The CDR3 protein is CASSFPGGFSGNTIYF. For the CDR3, the DNA is TGTGCCAGCAGCTTTCCAGGGGGCTTCTCTGGAAACACCATATATTTT.

V usage is TRBV12-3 or TRBV12-4 and J usage is TRBJ2-3, with TRBD1 matching over 9 bases. This CDR3 region has 12 residues. V lost 8 bases to trimming and J lost 8 bases; unmatched junction nucleotides: 5. CDR3 in DNA: TGTGCCAGCCGACAGGGGGAGGGTACGCAGTATTTT. Protein: CASRQGEGTQYF.

V gene TRBV29-1 combines with J gene TRBJ2-7; D could derive from TRBD1 or TRBD2 (6 bases each). The V gene's germline CDR1 is SQVTM and CDR2 ANQGSEA. V lost 7 bases and J lost 5, with 15 bases in between. CDR3 size: 12 residues. CDR3 nucleotide sequence: TGCAGCGGGGGGGCAGGTGGAAACGAGCAGTACTTC. Translation gives CSGGAGGNEQYF.

Points on this clone: Additional DNA sequences in this sample encode the identical CDR3. J is TRBJ1-3 and V is TRBV30; D remains unclear. The CDR3 has 11 residues. CDR1 and CDR2 (germline): GTSNPN, SVGIG (reference sequence). V was shortened by 2 bases and J by 4 bases, with 3 bases between the two germline ends. This chain's CDR3 is CAWSSGNTIYF. The CDR3 coding sequence is TGTGCCTGGAGTTCAGGAAACACCATATATTTT.

The chain recombines TRBV3-1 (or the pseudogene TRBV3-2) with TRBJ1-1; D possibly corresponds to TRBD1 (5 bases). V lost 2 bases and J lost 1, with 14 bases in between. The CDR3 consists of 16 residues. CDR1 LGHDT and CDR2 YNNKEL come from the germline V gene (reference sequence). DNA of the CDR3: TGTGCCAGCAGCCAAACAAAATCCGGACAGAACACTGAAGCTTTCTTT. It encodes CASSQTKSGQNTEAFF.

CDR3 bases: TGCGCCAGCAGCTCCTCCGGGACAGGGAAGCACGAGCAGTACTTC. Translating gives CASSSSGTGKHEQYF. V and J are TRBV5-1 and TRBJ2-7, with 9 bases lining up with TRBD1. CDR1 and CDR2 from the germline V gene are SGHRS and YFSETQ. This CDR3 comprises 15 residues. Trimming cost V 3 bases and J 5 bases; bases outside gene matches: 9.

The rearrangement joins TRBV6-5 to TRBJ1-1; D not resolved. The CDR3 totals 13 residues. Trimming pared 9 bases from V and 1 base from J, leaving 12 bases between. Germline V lookup: CDR1 MNHEY, CDR2 SVGAGI. This CDR3 is CASYQAENTEAFF. CDR3 nucleotides: TGTGCCAGTTACCAAGCCGAGAACACTGAAGCTTTCTTT.

The CDR3, as DNA: TGCGCCAGCAGCTTGGTAGGGGCCATAGATGAGCAGTTCTTC. Protein sequence: CASSLVGAIDEQFF. This chain connects TRBV5-1 to TRBJ2-1; possibly TRBD1 for D (5 bases). The germline V and J ends were trimmed by 0 bases and 8 bases, with 12 bases remaining between them. This CDR3 contains 14 residues. CDR1 and CDR2 (germline): SGHRS, YFSETQ.

CDR3 protein: CAISEGTSGGTGELFF. The CDR3 DNA sequence: TGTGCCATCAGTGAGGGGACTAGCGGGGGCACCGGGGAGCTGTTTTTT. The chain links TRBV10-3 to TRBJ2-2; 14 bases align to TRBD2. Germline-derived CDR1 and CDR2 are ENHRY and SYGVKD. V was pared by 2 bases and J by 4 bases, with 0 bases of the junction left unmatched. The CDR3 loop spans 16 amino acids.

The rearrangement uses TRBV19 and TRBJ1-2; D might be TRBD1 (6 bases). Germline CDR1 reads LNHDA; CDR2 reads SQIVND (reference sequence). The CDR3 contains 17 residues. The V end lost 6 bases, the J end lost 3 bases, and 23 bases lay between the germline ends. The CDR3: CASSPFGQRSFDYGYTF. CDR3 coding DNA: TGTGCCAGTAGCCCCTTCGGACAGCGCTCCTTTGACTATGGCTACACCTTC. Based on the CDR3 plus reference TRBV19 and TRBJ1-2, the full variable domain is DGGITQSPKYLFRKEGQNVTLSCEQNLNHDAMYWYRQDPGQGLRLIYYSQIVNDFQKGDIAEGYSVSREKKESFPLTVTSAQKNPTAFYLCASSPFGQRSFDYGYTFGSGTRLTVV.

V is TRBV11-2 and J is TRBJ1-2; D is ambiguous. The germline V gene encodes CDR1 SGHAT and CDR2 FQNNGV. V dropped 0 bases and J dropped 5 bases, with 13 bases sitting between them. CDR3 length: 15 residues. This CDR3 is CASSLDQPGGYGYTF. The CDR3 DNA reads as TGTGCCAGCAGCTTAGATCAACCGGGAGGTTATGGCTACACCTTC.

The gene calls are TRBV15 and TRBJ1-1; D uncertain. CDR1 is LNHNV and CDR2 is YYDKDF in the germline V gene (reference sequence). The CDR3 is 13 residues long. With 1 base removed from V and 3 bases from J, the gap between germline ends came to 6 bases. As DNA, the CDR3 is TGTGCCACCAGCAGAGTAGGAGACACTGAAGCTTTCTTT. It encodes CATSRVGDTEAFF. Full variable domain (missing parts from reference TRBV15 and TRBJ1-1): DAMVIQNPRYQVTQFGKPVTLSCSQTLNHNVMYWYQQKSSQAPKLLFHYYDKDFNNEADTPDNFQSRRPNTSFCFLDIRSPGLGDTAMYLCATSRVGDTEAFFGQGTRLTVV.

V usage is TRBV25-1 and J usage is TRBJ1-2; no definite D call. The CDR3 spans 13 residues. Germline V lookup: CDR1 MGHDK, CDR2 SYGVNS. With 5 bases removed from V and 2 bases from J, the gap between germline ends came to 9 bases. CDR3 DNA: TGTGCCAGCAGTCACCTCGGGAACTATGGCTACACCTTC. Protein product: CASSHLGNYGYTF.

This clone was counted between two and nine times. V and J are TRBV11-2 and TRBJ2-2, with D hard to call. The CDR3 is 17 residues long. Per germline, CDR1 SGHAT and CDR2 FQNNGV. V was shortened by 0 bases and J by 0 bases, with 11 bases between the two germline ends. CDR3 region: CASSLEAAVTNTGELFF. CDR3 sequence (DNA): TGTGCCAGCAGCTTAGAGGCGGCGGTGACGAACACCGGGGAGCTGTTTTTT.

In its sample, this clone was seen a few times. The CDR3, as DNA: TGTGCCAGCAGTGAAGGGAGCGGGGGGGCCGTAGATACGCAGTATTTT. As protein: CASSEGSGGAVDTQYF. V usage is TRBV6-1 and J usage is TRBJ2-3; 10 bases line up with TRBD2. Germline V gene data show CDR1 as MNHNS and CDR2 as SASEGT. V lost 1 base, J lost 5 bases, and 6 bases stayed unmatched. The length of the CDR3 is 16 residues.

This rearrangement joins TRBV7-3 to TRBJ2-1, with 12 bases that match TRBD2. V lost 0 bases, J lost 4 bases, and 7 bases stayed unmatched. The V gene's germline CDR1 is SGHTA and CDR2 FQGTGA. The CDR3 extends over 18 amino acids. Here the CDR3 reads CASSLTGLAGSSYNEQFF. The CDR3 DNA sequence: TGTGCCAGCAGCTTAACTGGACTAGCGGGGTCCTCTTACAATGAGCAGTTCTTC.

The chain carries TRBV30 and TRBJ2-5; TRBD2 matches at 14 bases. The CDR3 length is 15 residues. The germline V gene has CDR1 GTSNPN and CDR2 SVGIG (reference sequence). Trimming cost V 3 bases and J 4 bases; bases outside gene matches: 4. CDR3 residues: CAWSLGLAGGETQYF. The CDR3 nucleotides are TGTGCCTGGAGCCTCGGACTAGCGGGGGGAGAGACCCAGTACTTC.

This clone was seen only once. V gene TRBV6-6 combines with J gene TRBJ1-1; tentative D call: TRBD1 (6 bases). CDR3 length equals 13 residues. Germline V gene data show CDR1 as MNHNY and CDR2 as SVGAGI (reference sequence). Trimming shortened V by 8 bases and J by 1 base, and 11 bases separated the two germline ends. CDR3 DNA sequence: TGTGCCAGCTCGCGGGGGCAGAACACTGAAGCTTTCTTT. Its protein product is CASSRGQNTEAFF.

This clone was counted only a few times. This rearrangement joins TRBV4-3 to TRBJ1-4; no clear D. Trimming shortened V by 0 bases and J by 8 bases, and 16 bases separated the two germline ends. The CDR3 has 16 amino acids. CDR1 is LGHNA, CDR2 YSLEER, per germline. CDR3 sequence reads: CASSQELPGSIEKLFF. The DNA for the CDR3 is TGCGCCAGCAGCCAAGAATTACCGGGGAGTATAGAAAAACTGTTTTTT.

This chain joins TRBV14 and TRBJ1-1; the match to TRBD1 covers 8 bases. The CDR3 contains 14 residues. Germline assignment: CDR1 SGHDN and CDR2 FVKESK. With V trimmed by 6 bases and J by 1 base, 4 bases remained unmatched. CDR3 nucleotides: TGTGCCAGCAGAGCAGGGGGCCGGAACACTGAAGCTTTCTTT. Protein product: CASRAGGRNTEAFF.

This CDR3 is CASSLSAGPAKNIQYF. In nucleotides, the CDR3 is TGCGCCAGCAGCTTGTCGGCAGGGCCGGCCAAAAACATTCAGTACTTC. This rearrangement joins TRBV5-1 to TRBJ2-4; D is possibly TRBD1 (5 bases). With 1 base removed from V and 1 base from J, the gap between germline ends came to 12 bases. The CDR3 sequence is 16 residues long. Germline values: CDR1 SGHRS, CDR2 YFSETQ.